The sequence of this T cell receptor beta chain was determined in a study of tumor-infiltrating lymphocytes in primary liver carcinoma. Overall study context: Sample counts of productive TCRbeta reads spanned roughly 3.5 to 7.13 million; these counts were similar across tissue types.

From roughly 470 ng total RNA, TCR beta cDNA was generated with a primer in the constant region. Three nested multiplex PCR rounds, a slightly modified ARM-PCR method, built the TCR beta libraries. Both of the initial two PCR rounds ran for 10 cycles and employed TRBV1-TRBV30 forward primers alongside a C-beta reverse primer. TCRdb reprocessed the multiplex PCR reads with MiXCR, giving one entry per CDR3 protein. The repertoire includes more than 150,000 distinct CDR3 sequences, around 60% of them detected once, and under 75% sits in the top ten. Researchers drew blood RNA from unsorted whole blood and extracted germline DNA as well. Enrolled patients were chronically infected with HBV and treatment-naive. Regarding this clonotype: The antigen is unknown.

Whole-study findings and limits: Significantly larger top-250-clone fractions were found in tumors than in blood (p = 0.039).

Germline-derived CDR1 and CDR2 are SQVTM and ANQGSEA. V shed 0 bases and J 5 bases; nucleotides not matched to a gene: 4. This CDR3 has 14 amino acids. The chain employs TRBV29-1 and TRBJ2-5, with 9 bases lining up with TRBD2. Specimen: peripheral blood. The receptor was isolated from a man aged 35-49 years with primary liver carcinoma and hepatitis B virus infection. CDR3 loop: CSVEERLAGETQYF. The CDR3 DNA is TGCAGCGTTGAAGAGAGGCTAGCGGGGGAGACCCAGTACTTC.